These 28 T cell receptor beta chains were sequenced from one sample in a study of CD8+ T cells in alopecia areata. After isolation, RNA underwent reverse transcription to generate cDNA as the sequencing template. The table came from immunoSEQ multiplex PCR; TCRdb's copy has only in-frame clones and leaves some out. The table includes a few hundred thousand clones, about three fifths detected once. Treatment here: oral pan-JAK inhibitor, 5-10 mg twice daily. Specimen: CD4+ T cells sorted from blood, collected around week 54, from a patient treated with tofacitinib. These receptors came from a human donor with alopecia areata.

The chain combines TRBV14 with TRBJ1-1; perhaps TRBD1 as D (6 bases). Trimming left V 3 bases short and J 4 bases short, with 15 bases between. Germline CDR1 reads SGHDN; CDR2 reads FVKESK. The CDR3 sequence is 15 residues long. CDR3 nucleotide sequence: TGTGCCAGCAGCCAGTATGGGGGGCGCGGCACTGAAGCTTTCTTT. Its protein product is CASSQYGGRGTEAFF.

The chain recombines TRBV27 with TRBJ2-3; 7 bases line up with TRBD2. This CDR3 has 14 residues. Germline loops: CDR1 MNHEY, CDR2 SMNVEV (reference sequence). The V gene end was trimmed by 6 bases and the J gene end by 6 bases; junction bases not matched to a gene: 9. CDR3 protein: CASRGLAVQDTQYF. The CDR3, as DNA: TGTGCCAGCAGGGGGCTAGCGGTTCAGGATACGCAGTATTTT.

The chain employs TRBV30 and TRBJ2-7; D is ambiguous. There are 12 residues in the CDR3. Trimming cost V 0 bases and J 6 bases, with 9 bases left between them. CDR1 is GTSNPN and CDR2 is SVGIG in the germline V gene (reference sequence). In DNA form, the CDR3 reads TGTGCCTGGAGTGTGCTGACTCTCGAGCAGTACTTC. This sequence encodes CAWSVLTLEQYF.

The rearrangement uses TRBV7-2 and TRBJ2-1, with 8 bases fitting TRBD2. The J segment lost 6 bases and the V segment lost 3 bases, leaving 7 bases of the junction unmatched. The CDR3 has 15 amino acids. Germline assignment: CDR1 SGHTA and CDR2 FQGNSA. The DNA of the CDR3 is TGTGCCAGCAGCTTTCAGAGCGGGGGCCTCAATGAGCAGTTCTTC. Protein: CASSFQSGGLNEQFF.

J is TRBJ2-1 and V is TRBV4-3, with 7 bases aligning to TRBD1. J was trimmed by 16 bases and V by 0 bases; bases with no gene match: 12. This CDR3 comprises 14 residues. Looked up from germline, CDR1 is LGHNA and CDR2 is YSLEER. The CDR3 DNA follows: TGCGCCAGCAGCCAAGATGCGATGGACAGGCTTGGATTCTTC. Its protein is CASSQDAMDRLGFF.

This clone appeared a few times. The V and J genes are TRBV7-3 and TRBJ2-1, with 9 bases identical to TRBD2. This CDR3 comprises 16 residues. Germline-derived CDR1 and CDR2 are SGHTA and FQGTGA. After removal of 3 bases from V and 5 bases from J, the junction contained 8 bases not matched to a gene. The CDR3 DNA is TGTGCCAGCAGCTTGCGTGGTAGCGGGGGTAACAATGAGCAGTTCTTC. This codes for CASSLRGSGGNNEQFF.

The rearrangement joins TRBV2 to TRBJ1-2, with D possibly being TRBD1 (5 bases). CDR1 SNHLY and CDR2 FYNNEI come from the germline V gene. CDR3 size: 17 residues. V was trimmed by 7 bases and J by 5 bases, leaving 26 bases between them. For the CDR3, the DNA is TGTGCCAGCACCTCCCCGGACAAGAACCGTCTAAGATATGGCTACACCTTC. Protein product: CASTSPDKNRLRYGYTF.

The J gene is TRBJ2-2, the V gene TRBV7-9; D unresolved. From germline, CDR1 is SEHNR and CDR2 FQNEAQ (reference sequence). Trimming cost V 5 bases and J 4 bases, with 14 bases left between them. This CDR3 comprises 15 residues. The chain's CDR3 is CASSPRAHPTGELFF. CDR3 bases: TGTGCCAGCAGCCCCCGAGCCCATCCCACCGGGGAGCTGTTTTTT.

This clone has a handful of counts. The chain employs TRBV5-8 and TRBJ1-2, with a possible D match to TRBD1 (6 bases). Trimming removed 4 bases from V and 8 bases from J, with 15 bases in between. The germline gives CDR1 SGHTS, CDR2 YDEGEE. The CDR3 runs to 13 residues. CDR3 sequence reads: CASSRRGRGGYTF. The CDR3 nucleotides are TGTGCCAGCAGCCGCCGGGGGCGGGGAGGCTACACCTTC. Full variable domain (missing parts from reference TRBV5-8 and TRBJ1-2): EAGVTQSPTHLIKTRGQQATLRCSPISGHTSVYWYQQALGLGLQFLLWYDEGEERNRGNFPPRFSGRQFPNYSSELNVNALELEDSALYLCASSRRGRGGYTFGSGTRLTVV.

This clone was counted between two and nine times. V usage is TRBV23-1 and J usage is TRBJ2-2; D not resolved. TRBV23-1 is flagged as an ORF with uncertain function. This CDR3 has 14 residues. V was trimmed by 8 bases and J by 7 bases, leaving 17 bases between them. CDR3 amino acids: CASLSGSRRGELFF. The CDR3 bases are TGCGCCAGCTTGTCGGGTTCCCGGCGCGGGGAGCTGTTTTTT.

Concerning this clone itself: The same CDR3 also results from other DNA sequences found in this sample. The V call is TRBV29-1, the J call TRBJ2-3; tentatively, D is TRBD1 or TRBD2 (6 bases each). The CDR3 is 13 residues long. CDR1 and CDR2 from the germline V gene are SQVTM and ANQGSEA. Trimming pared 4 bases from V and 1 base from J, leaving 9 bases between. CDR3 region: CSVVGGRTDTQYF. DNA for the CDR3: TGCAGCGTTGTGGGGGGCCGCACAGATACGCAGTATTTT.

V is TRBV30 and J is TRBJ2-5, with a tentative D call TRBD1 (6 bases). V lost 3 bases to trimming and J lost 5 bases, with 13 bases between them. The CDR3 is 13 residues long. Germline V CDR1 and CDR2: GTSNPN, SVGIG (reference sequence). The CDR3 spells CAWRPGARETQYF. In nucleotides, the CDR3 is TGTGCCTGGAGACCAGGGGCCCGGGAGACCCAGTACTTC.

In this sample, this clone turned up a few times. The rearrangement joins TRBV11-1 to TRBJ2-1, with D perhaps TRBD1 (6 bases). V lost 4 bases, J lost 1 base, and 8 bases lay in between. Germline lookup yields CDR1 SGHAT and CDR2 FQDESV (reference sequence). This CDR3 is built from 14 residues. The CDR3 coding sequence is TGTGCCAGCAGCTCTGGACAGTCCTACAATGAGCAGTTCTTC. Protein product: CASSSGQSYNEQFF.

The CDR3: CASSLGRDTQYF. The DNA of the CDR3 is TGTGCCAGCAGCTTAGGAAGAGATACGCAGTATTTT. The chain has TRBV7-9 and TRBJ2-3; no clear D gene. The CDR3 totals 12 residues. Germline CDR1 and CDR2: SEHNR and FQNEAQ (reference sequence). Trimming left V 1 base short and J 5 bases short, with 4 bases between.

This clone occurred a few times. V gene TRBV5-6 combines with J gene TRBJ1-6; the match to TRBD1 covers 8 bases. V shed 4 bases and J 13 bases; nucleotides not matched to a gene: 7. From germline, CDR1 is SGHDT and CDR2 YYEEEE. The CDR3 loop spans 13 amino acids. The CDR3 protein is CASSVDREFPLHF. Here the CDR3 DNA reads TGTGCCAGCAGCGTGGACAGGGAATTCCCCCTCCACTTT.

This chain's CDR3 is CAWSQGGGAETQYF. CDR3 in DNA: TGTGCCTGGAGTCAGGGCGGGGGGGCTGAGACCCAGTACTTC. V gene TRBV30 combines with J gene TRBJ2-5; 9 nucleotides align to TRBD2. The V and J ends lost 2 bases and 5 bases, in that order; junction bases with no gene match: 6. CDR3 length equals 14 residues. Germline lookup yields CDR1 GTSNPN and CDR2 SVGIG (reference sequence).

The rearrangement uses TRBV30 and TRBJ1-6; D is uncertain. Germline-derived CDR1 and CDR2 are GTSNPN and SVGIG (reference sequence). CDR3 length: 13 amino acids. V gave up 2 bases and J gave up 10 bases, with 12 bases separating them. DNA for the CDR3: TGTGCCTGGAGTAATCCCGGAGGGTCACCCCTCCACTTT. Encoded protein: CAWSNPGGSPLHF. Combining the CDR3 with reference TRBV30 and TRBJ1-6 gives the whole variable domain SQTIHQWPATLVQPVGSPLSLECTVEGTSNPNLYWYRQAAGRGLQLLFYSVGIGQISSEVPQNLSASRPQDRQFILSSKKLLLSDSGFYLCAWSNPGGSPLHFGNGTRLTVT.

The V call is TRBV6-1, the J call TRBJ1-6; D call uncertain. This CDR3 is 13 amino acids long. V was clipped by 1 base and J by 7 bases, with 5 bases between them. Germline-derived CDR1 and CDR2 are MNHNS and SASEGT. In nucleotides, the CDR3 is TGTGCCAGCAGTGAAGGTCAGAATTCACCCCTCCACTTT. It is translated as CASSEGQNSPLHF.

The V and J genes are TRBV30 and TRBJ2-7; 11 nucleotides align to TRBD1. The germline gives CDR1 GTSNPN, CDR2 SVGIG (reference sequence). With 4 bases clipped from V and 6 bases from J, the junction kept 5 bases outside the gene matches. This CDR3 is 13 amino acids long. This CDR3 reads CAWTRDRGGEQYF. CDR3 sequence (DNA): TGTGCCTGGACCCGGGACAGGGGGGGCGAGCAGTACTTC.

This clone was observed a handful of times. The chain couples TRBV15 to TRBJ2-3; D is perhaps TRBD1 (5 bases). V was clipped by 1 base and J by 3 bases, with 8 bases between them. The CDR3 extends over 14 amino acids. Germline-derived CDR1 and CDR2 are LNHNV and YYDKDF (reference sequence). The CDR3 reads CATSRAKGTDTQYF. The CDR3, as DNA: TGTGCCACCAGCAGAGCAAAGGGGACAGATACGCAGTATTTT.

This clone was seen ten or more times. J is TRBJ1-1 and V is TRBV5-1; D not resolved. Germline values: CDR1 SGHRS, CDR2 YFSETQ. This CDR3 is 11 amino acids long. Trimming shortened V by 5 bases and J by 1 base, and 3 bases separated the two germline ends. Here the CDR3 reads CASRRNTEAFF. DNA of the CDR3: TGCGCCAGCAGACGGAACACTGAAGCTTTCTTT.

Notes on this clone: Distinct nucleotide sequences in the sample also encode this CDR3. This chain uses TRBV7-9 with TRBJ2-7; D uncertain. CDR1 and CDR2 (germline): SEHNR, FQNEAQ (reference sequence). The V end lost 1 base, the J end lost 1 base, and 5 bases lay between the germline ends. The CDR3 sequence is 13 residues long. The CDR3 sequence is CASSLVWSYEQYF. DNA for the CDR3: TGTGCCAGCAGCTTAGTGTGGTCCTACGAGCAGTACTTC.

The rearrangement uses TRBV30 and TRBJ2-7; maybe TRBD1 (6 bases). With 3 bases removed from V and 3 bases from J, the gap between germline ends came to 9 bases. The CDR3 has 12 amino acids. Germline CDR1 GTSNPN, CDR2 SVGIG (reference sequence). DNA of the CDR3: TGTGCCTGGAGGCAGGGGAACTACGAGCAGTACTTC. It translates to CAWRQGNYEQYF. The whole variable domain, remainder taken from reference TRBV30 and TRBJ2-7, is SQTIHQWPATLVQPVGSPLSLECTVEGTSNPNLYWYRQAAGRGLQLLFYSVGIGQISSEVPQNLSASRPQDRQFILSSKKLLLSDSGFYLCAWRQGNYEQYFGPGTRLTVT.

The genes are TRBV27 and TRBJ1-6; TRBD1 might be the D (5 bases). Germline CDR1 and CDR2: MNHEY and SMNVEV (reference sequence). The V end was cut by 11 bases, the J end by 9 bases, with 14 bases between. CDR3 size: 12 residues. CDR3 bases: TGTGCCGCAGGGCCGCGGTCTTCACCCCTCCACTTT. Translation gives CAAGPRSSPLHF.

The chain employs TRBV5-1 and TRBJ2-3, with a tentative D call TRBD2 (6 bases). Trimming cost V 0 bases and J 4 bases, with 15 bases left between them. Germline V gene sequence: CDR1 SGHRS, CDR2 YFSETQ. The CDR3 totals 16 residues. The CDR3 protein is CASSLAAARGSDTQYF. As DNA, the CDR3 is TGCGCCAGCAGCTTGGCGGCCGCGCGGGGCTCAGATACGCAGTATTTT.

In this sample, this clone turned up a few times. The chain has TRBV6-6 and TRBJ1-2, with 7 bases fitting TRBD1. V was clipped by 7 bases and J by 10 bases; unmatched bases: 9. CDR1 is MNHNY, CDR2 SVGAGI, per germline (reference sequence). CDR3 size: 12 residues. The chain's CDR3 is CASKYGQGVYTF. The CDR3 region has the DNA TGTGCCAGCAAGTACGGGCAGGGGGTCTACACCTTC.

The J gene is TRBJ1-6, the V gene TRBV27, with D perhaps TRBD1 (6 bases). V was clipped by 1 base and J by 8 bases, with 12 bases between them. This CDR3 is 15 amino acids long. Germline V gene sequence: CDR1 MNHEY, CDR2 SMNVEV (reference sequence). CDR3 coding DNA: TGTGCCAGCAGTTTATGGGGGGGCCTGGATTCACCCCTCCACTTT. This encodes CASSLWGGLDSPLHF.

V and J are TRBV11-2 and TRBJ2-3; 11 bases match TRBD1. Germline CDR1 SGHAT, CDR2 FQNNGV. The CDR3 extends over 17 amino acids. V was clipped by 5 bases and J by 4 bases; unmatched bases: 11. The CDR3 loop reads CASSRLGGQGGSDTQYF. Written as DNA, the CDR3 is TGTGCCAGCAGCCGATTAGGGGGACAGGGGGGATCAGATACGCAGTATTTT.